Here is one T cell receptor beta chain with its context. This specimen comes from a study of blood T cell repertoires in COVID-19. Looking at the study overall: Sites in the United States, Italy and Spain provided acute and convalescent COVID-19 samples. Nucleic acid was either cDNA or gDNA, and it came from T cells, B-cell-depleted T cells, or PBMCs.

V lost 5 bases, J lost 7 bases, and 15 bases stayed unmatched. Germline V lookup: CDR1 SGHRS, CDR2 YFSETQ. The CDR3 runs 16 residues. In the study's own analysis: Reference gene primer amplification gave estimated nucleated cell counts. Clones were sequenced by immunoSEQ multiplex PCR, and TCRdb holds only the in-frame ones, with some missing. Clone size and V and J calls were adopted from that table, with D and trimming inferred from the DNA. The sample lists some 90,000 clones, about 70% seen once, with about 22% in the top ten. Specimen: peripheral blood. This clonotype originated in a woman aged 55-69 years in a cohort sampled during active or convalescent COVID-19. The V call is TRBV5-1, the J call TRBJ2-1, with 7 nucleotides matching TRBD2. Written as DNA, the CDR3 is TGCGCCAGCAGTACGGGGGGACGCGGCGGCGTTAATGAGCAGTTCTTC. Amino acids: CASSTGGRGGVNEQFF.